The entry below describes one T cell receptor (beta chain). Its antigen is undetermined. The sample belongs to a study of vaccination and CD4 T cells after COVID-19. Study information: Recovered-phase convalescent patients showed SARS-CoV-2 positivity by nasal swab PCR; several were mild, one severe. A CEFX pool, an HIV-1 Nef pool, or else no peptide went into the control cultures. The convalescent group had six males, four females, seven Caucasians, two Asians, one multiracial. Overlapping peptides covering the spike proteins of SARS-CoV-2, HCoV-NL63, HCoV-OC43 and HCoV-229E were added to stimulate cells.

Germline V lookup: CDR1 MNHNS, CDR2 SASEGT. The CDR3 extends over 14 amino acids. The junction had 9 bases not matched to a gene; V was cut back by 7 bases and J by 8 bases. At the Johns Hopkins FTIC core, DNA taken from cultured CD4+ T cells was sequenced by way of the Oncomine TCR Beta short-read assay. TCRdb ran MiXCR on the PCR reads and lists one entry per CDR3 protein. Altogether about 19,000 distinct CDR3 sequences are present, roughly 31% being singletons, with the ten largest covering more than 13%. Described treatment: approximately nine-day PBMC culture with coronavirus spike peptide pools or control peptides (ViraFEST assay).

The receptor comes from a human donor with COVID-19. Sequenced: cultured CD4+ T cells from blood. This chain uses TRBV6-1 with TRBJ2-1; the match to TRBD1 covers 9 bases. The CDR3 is CASMGDREFHEQFF. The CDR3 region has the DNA TGTGCCAGCATGGGGGACAGGGAATTCCATGAGCAGTTCTTC.